The clone carrying this T cell receptor beta chain was detected only a few times. Its target is unknown. The data are from a study of response to subunit inactivated influenza vaccine. Findings and limits, study-wide: That few new T cells are recruited by each seasonal influenza vaccination was the authors' suggestion.

V was shortened by 6 bases and J by 5 bases, with 8 bases between the two germline ends. This CDR3 has 12 residues. TCRdb reanalysed the RT-PCR reads using MiXCR and keeps one entry per CDR3 protein. The data show about 520,000 distinct CDR3 sequences, approximately 7.3% seen once. The source is a man aged 50-75 years who received an inactivated influenza vaccine. The sequenced sample was PBMCs from blood, obtained 23 months after vaccination. This chain joins TRBV12-3 or TRBV12-4 and TRBJ1-3, with D unclear. Here the CDR3 DNA reads TGTGCCAGCAGCTCCAGGCGAAACACCATATATTTT. Protein sequence: CASSSRRNTIYF.